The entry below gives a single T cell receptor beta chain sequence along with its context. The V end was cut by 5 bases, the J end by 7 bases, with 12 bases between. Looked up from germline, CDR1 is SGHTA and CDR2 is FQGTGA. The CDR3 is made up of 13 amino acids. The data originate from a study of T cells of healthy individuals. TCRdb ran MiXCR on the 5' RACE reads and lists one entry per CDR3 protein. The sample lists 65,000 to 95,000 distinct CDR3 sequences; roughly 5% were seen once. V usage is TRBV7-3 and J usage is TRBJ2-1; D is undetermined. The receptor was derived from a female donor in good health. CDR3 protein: CASSTKSGNEQFF. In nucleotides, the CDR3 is TGTGCCAGCAGCACCAAGTCAGGTAATGAGCAGTTCTTC.